The clone carrying this TCR beta chain was seen a handful of times. The data belong to a study of T cells in tumors after PD-1 blockade. Sequenced by immunoSEQ multiplex PCR; TCRdb stores in-frame clones only, minus some. This table has 60,000 to 65,000 clones, roughly 70% appearing once. This receptor was identified in a human donor with basal cell carcinoma. The specimen was PBMCs, collected after anti-PD-1 treatment.

CDR3 region: CASSYSRMASDLYEQYF. CDR3 DNA sequence: TGTGCCAGCAGTTACTCGAGAATGGCATCGGACCTCTACGAGCAGTACTTC. This chain uses TRBV6-7 with TRBJ2-7; D not certain. TRBV6-7 is an ORF, with its function uncertain. The CDR3 is 17 residues long. Trimming removed 0 bases at V and 3 bases at J, with 18 bases between.